Each of the 30 T cell receptor beta chains below was sequenced from the same sample in a study of blood T cell repertoires in COVID-19. Sequencing was performed with immunoSEQ multiplex PCR; in TCRdb, only in-frame clones are kept and a portion is missing. The data show 200,000 to 250,000 clones, about 91% seen once. Specimen: peripheral blood. All receptors derive from a man between 18 and 35 years old with active or convalescent COVID-19.

In this sample, this clone turned up many times. The chain couples TRBV6-2 or TRBV6-3 to TRBJ1-5; 9 bases align to TRBD1. The germline V gene has CDR1 MNHEY and CDR2 SVGEGT. The J segment lost 2 bases and the V segment lost 4 bases, leaving 0 bases of the junction unmatched. This CDR3 comprises 14 residues. The CDR3 DNA reads as TGTGCCAGCAGTTGGACAGGGGGCAATCAGCCCCAGCATTTT. Translating gives CASSWTGGNQPQHF.

V gene TRBV7-9 combines with J gene TRBJ1-1, with D perhaps matching TRBD1 (6 bases). The CDR3 runs to 15 residues. Germline CDR1 reads SEHNR; CDR2 reads FQNEAQ (reference sequence). Trimming stripped 11 bases from V and 1 base from J, with 20 bases between. CDR3 in DNA: TGTGCCGACACCGCACCGGGACAAAAGAACACTGAAGCTTTCTTT. The encoded protein is CADTAPGQKNTEAFF.

The chain couples TRBV4-2 to TRBJ2-3; possibly TRBD2 for D (6 bases). The germline gives CDR1 LGHNA, CDR2 YNFKEQ. Trimming pared 0 bases from V and 1 base from J, leaving 14 bases between. The CDR3 is 17 residues long. The CDR3 loop reads CASSQEGELAGTDTQYF. CDR3 sequence (DNA): TGTGCCAGCAGCCAAGAAGGAGAATTAGCGGGCACAGATACGCAGTATTTT.

The chain joins TRBV5-4 to TRBJ1-1, with D maybe TRBD1 (5 bases). The length of the CDR3 is 16 residues. V was pared by 5 bases and J by 2 bases, with 19 bases between. The germline CDR1 and CDR2 sequences are SGHNT and YYREEE (reference sequence). CDR3 loop: CASSFPWTGENTEAFF. The CDR3 DNA reads TGTGCCAGCAGTTTCCCCTGGACGGGGGAAAACACTGAAGCTTTCTTT.

This chain connects TRBV5-8 to TRBJ2-7; weak D call: TRBD2 (5 bases). This CDR3 has 12 amino acids. The germline CDR1 and CDR2 sequences are SGHTS and YDEGEE. The V end was cut by 0 bases, the J end by 12 bases, with 13 bases between. The CDR3 coding sequence is TGTGCCAGCAGCTTGGCGGGCGGACTGTGGTACTTC. Protein sequence: CASSLAGGLWYF.

The chain combines TRBV5-4 with TRBJ2-3, with D perhaps TRBD2 (6 bases). CDR3 length: 14 residues. The germline CDR1 and CDR2 sequences are SGHNT and YYREEE (reference sequence). V gave up 5 bases and J gave up 0 bases, with 10 bases separating them. CDR3 DNA: TGTGCCAGCAGGGCCGCGGGGAGCACAGATACGCAGTATTTT. This sequence encodes CASRAAGSTDTQYF. The full variable domain, rest sourced from reference TRBV5-4 and TRBJ2-3, is ETGVTQSPTHLIKTRGQQVTLRCSSQSGHNTVSWYQQALGQGPQFIFQYYREEENGRGNFPPRFSGLQFPNYSSELNVNALELDDSALYLCASRAAGSTDTQYFGPGTRLTVL.

J is TRBJ2-6 and V is TRBV2; D call uncertain. The CDR3 runs 15 residues. Germline V gives CDR1 SNHLY, CDR2 FYNNEI. Trimming cost V 5 bases and J 0 bases, with 8 bases left between them. DNA of the CDR3: TGTGCCAGCAGTACTGTGAGCTCTGGGGCCAACGTCCTGACTTTC. Residues: CASSTVSSGANVLTF.

The rearrangement joins TRBV30 to TRBJ1-5, with TRBD1 matching 7 bases. The V and J ends lost 0 bases and 5 bases, in that order; junction bases with no gene match: 4. The CDR3 length is 14 residues. Germline V lookup: CDR1 GTSNPN, CDR2 SVGIG (reference sequence). The DNA of the CDR3 is TGTGCCTGGAGTGTACGACAGGGCGATCAGCCCCAGCATTTT. It encodes CAWSVRQGDQPQHF. The variable domain in full, with the rest retrieved from reference TRBV30 and TRBJ1-5, is SQTIHQWPATLVQPVGSPLSLECTVEGTSNPNLYWYRQAAGRGLQLLFYSVGIGQISSEVPQNLSASRPQDRQFILSSKKLLLSDSGFYLCAWSVRQGDQPQHFGDGTRLSIL.

This chain joins TRBV5-1 and TRBJ2-6; the D gene is possibly TRBD2 (7 bases). Germline V lookup: CDR1 SGHRS, CDR2 YFSETQ. V shed 2 bases and J shed 2 bases, with 20 bases lying between them. The CDR3 sequence is 19 residues long. CDR3 sequence: CASSFPDVQGGTGANVLTF. The CDR3 coding sequence is TGCGCCAGCAGCTTCCCCGACGTACAGGGAGGGACTGGGGCCAACGTCCTGACTTTC.

The rearrangement uses TRBV10-2 and TRBJ2-7, with D possibly TRBD2 on 6 matching bases. Germline V lookup: CDR1 WSHSY, CDR2 SAAADI. V shed 8 bases and J shed 9 bases, with 23 bases lying between them. The CDR3 totals 14 residues. The CDR3 DNA follows: TGCGCCAGCGGCTCGGGACTGGGGGTTTTCGGGCAGTACTTC. As protein: CASGSGLGVFGQYF.

The chain employs TRBV29-1 and TRBJ1-3, with D perhaps matching TRBD1 (5 bases). Germline assignment: CDR1 SQVTM and CDR2 ANQGSEA. V was trimmed by 5 bases and J by 2 bases, leaving 16 bases between them. This CDR3 is built from 15 residues. This CDR3 is CSVNPREGAGNTIYF. DNA for the CDR3: TGCAGCGTTAATCCCAGGGAAGGGGCTGGAAACACCATATATTTT. The variable domain in full, with the rest retrieved from reference TRBV29-1 and TRBJ1-3, is SAVISQKPSRDICQRGTSLTIQCQVDSQVTMMFWYRQQPGQSLTLIATANQGSEATYESGFVIDKFPISRPNLTFSTLTVSNMSPEDSSIYLCSVNPREGAGNTIYFGEGSWLTVV.

In the case of this clone: One junction end disagrees with the germline gene, perhaps due to a read error. The chain couples TRBV7-3 to TRBJ2-1, with TRBD2 matching 8 bases. Germline lookup yields CDR1 SGHTA and CDR2 FQGTGA. The CDR3 length is 12 residues. CDR3 residues: CASSLSGLVLLF. CDR3 in DNA: TGTGCCAGCAGCTTATCGGGACTAGTCCTTCTCTTC.

This chain links TRBV5-4 with TRBJ2-1, with 7 positions matching TRBD1. This CDR3 region has 15 residues. The J segment lost 2 bases and the V segment lost 0 bases, leaving 2 bases of the junction unmatched. CDR1 is SGHNT and CDR2 is YYREEE in the germline V gene (reference sequence). This chain's CDR3 is CASSLDRGPYNEQFF. The CDR3 nucleotides read TGTGCCAGCAGCTTGGACAGGGGACCCTACAATGAGCAGTTCTTC.

The chain employs TRBV12-3 or TRBV12-4 and TRBJ1-1, with 7 bases lining up with TRBD1. CDR3 length: 13 amino acids. The trim removed 3 bases at V and 8 bases at J, leaving 6 bases unmatched. The DNA of the CDR3 is TGTGCCAGCAGTTTCGGGCAGGGGGGAGAAGCTTTCTTT. This codes for CASSFGQGGEAFF.

This clone was seen once. The chain has TRBV30 and TRBJ1-5, with D possibly TRBD1 on 6 matching bases. Trimming left V 2 bases short and J 6 bases short, with 17 bases between. Germline loops: CDR1 GTSNPN, CDR2 SVGIG (reference sequence). The CDR3 is 15 amino acids. The CDR3 DNA is TGTGCCTGGAGTTCCGGGGGGGCGCATGTTCAGCCCCAGCATTTT. Protein sequence: CAWSSGGAHVQPQHF.

This chain links TRBV24-1 with TRBJ1-2; D might be TRBD1 (5 bases). CDR3 length: 12 amino acids. The V and J ends lost 5 bases and 6 bases respectively, with 9 bases between them. Germline V CDR1 and CDR2: KGHDR, SFDVKD. The CDR3 reads CATSARANGYTF. CDR3 DNA: TGTGCCACCAGTGCCAGGGCGAATGGCTACACCTTC.

This clone was picked up a small number of times. V gene TRBV4-3 combines with J gene TRBJ1-2; no definite D call. The CDR3 covers 14 residues. The germline V gene has CDR1 LGHNA and CDR2 YSLEER. Trimming took off 0 bases at V and 7 bases at J, with 12 bases between the two ends. The CDR3 spells CASSQDQRVRGYTF. Here the CDR3 DNA reads TGCGCCAGCAGCCAAGATCAACGGGTTCGTGGCTACACCTTC.

This sequence joins TRBV5-1 and TRBJ1-6, with D perhaps TRBD1 (6 bases). Trimming cost V 4 bases and J 9 bases, with 17 bases left between them. The CDR3 extends over 15 amino acids. The V gene's germline CDR1 is SGHRS and CDR2 YFSETQ. Written as DNA, the CDR3 is TGCGCCAGCAGCACCGGACAGATGGGGTTTTCACCCCTCCACTTT. Protein sequence: CASSTGQMGFSPLHF.

At least ten counts were recorded for this clone. V usage is TRBV27 and J usage is TRBJ1-2; 8 bases are a match to TRBD1. CDR1 is MNHEY, CDR2 SMNVEV, per germline (reference sequence). The CDR3 loop spans 15 amino acids. After removal of 1 base from V and 8 bases from J, the junction contained 9 bases not matched to a gene. CDR3 nucleotides: TGTGCCAGCAGTTTATTTAACTCAGGGGGCGTGGGCTACACCTTC. Translation: CASSLFNSGGVGYTF.

This rearrangement joins TRBV27 to TRBJ2-3, with 15 bases fitting TRBD2. The CDR3 sequence is 19 residues long. Germline V gene data show CDR1 as MNHEY and CDR2 as SMNVEV (reference sequence). V was clipped by 6 bases and J by 3 bases; unmatched bases: 13. In nucleotides, the CDR3 is TGTGCCAGCAGCTTCACCCGGACTAGCGGGAGGGCTAGGACAGATACGCAGTATTTT. Translation: CASSFTRTSGRARTDTQYF.

CDR3 amino acids: CAISGGRGSTEAFF. CDR3 DNA sequence: TGTGCCATCAGTGGGGGCAGGGGGAGCACTGAAGCTTTCTTT. The genes are TRBV10-3 and TRBJ1-1, with TRBD1 matching over 7 bases. The length of the CDR3 is 14 residues. With 4 bases clipped from V and 4 bases from J, the junction kept 6 bases outside the gene matches. CDR1 ENHRY and CDR2 SYGVKD come from the germline V gene.

This rearrangement joins TRBV3-1 (or the pseudogene TRBV3-2) to TRBJ2-1; a possible D gene is TRBD2 (7 bases). The CDR3 consists of 16 residues. Trimming stripped 4 bases from V and 2 bases from J, with 15 bases between. Looked up from germline, CDR1 is LGHDT and CDR2 is YNNKEL (reference sequence). The DNA for the CDR3 is TGTGCCAGCAGCCTTATTACAGGGAGGGCCTACAATGAGCAGTTCTTC. Its protein is CASSLITGRAYNEQFF.

The chain combines TRBV6-5 with TRBJ2-7; D is undetermined. The germline V and J ends were trimmed by 5 bases and 4 bases, with 15 bases remaining between them. The germline CDR1 and CDR2 sequences are MNHEY and SVGAGI. The CDR3 is 14 residues long. CDR3 bases: TGTGCCAGCAGTCCACGCCGCCGGAGTTACGAGCAGTACTTC. Amino acid sequence: CASSPRRRSYEQYF.

The CDR3 nucleotides read TGTGCCAGCAGCCCAAATCCCGGGTCGACCGCAACAGAAAAACTGTTTTTT. Translation: CASSPNPGSTATEKLFF. V and J are TRBV7-9 and TRBJ1-4; D is unclear. Per the germline V gene, CDR1 is SEHNR and CDR2 is FQNEAQ (reference sequence). Trimming removed 5 bases at V and 8 bases at J, with 24 bases between. The CDR3 runs 17 residues.

The chain couples TRBV30 to TRBJ2-1, with a tentative D call TRBD2 (6 bases). The CDR3 is 14 residues long. CDR1 is GTSNPN, CDR2 SVGIG, per germline (reference sequence). Deletions cut 0 bases from V and 10 bases from J, with 16 bases between. The CDR3 sequence: CAWSVLKAGGEQFF. The CDR3 region has the DNA TGTGCCTGGAGTGTACTGAAAGCGGGTGGCGAGCAGTTCTTC. The variable domain in full, completed from reference TRBV30 and TRBJ2-1, reads SQTIHQWPATLVQPVGSPLSLECTVEGTSNPNLYWYRQAAGRGLQLLFYSVGIGQISSEVPQNLSASRPQDRQFILSSKKLLLSDSGFYLCAWSVLKAGGEQFFGPGTRLTVL.

The chain links TRBV24-1 to TRBJ1-1; 9 positions agree with TRBD1. This CDR3 comprises 16 residues. V was pared by 11 bases and J by 5 bases, with 17 bases of the junction left unmatched. Germline V gene lookup returns CDR1 KGHDR and CDR2 SFDVKD. This CDR3 reads CAILLHRGQDRTEAFF. CDR3 sequence (DNA): TGTGCCATCTTGCTCCACAGGGGGCAGGATCGGACTGAAGCTTTCTTT.

The gene calls are TRBV5-4 and TRBJ2-2; 10 bases agree with TRBD2. The CDR3 runs to 17 residues. Germline values: CDR1 SGHNT, CDR2 YYREEE (reference sequence). V trimming: 4 bases; J trimming: 3 bases; junction bases outside the gene matches: 9. The chain's CDR3 is CASSAESGRADTGELFF. CDR3 bases: TGTGCCAGCAGCGCGGAAAGCGGGAGGGCCGACACCGGGGAGCTGTTTTTT.

The J gene is TRBJ1-2, the V gene TRBV7-9, with D perhaps TRBD1 (5 bases). This CDR3 has 15 amino acids. Germline CDR1 reads SEHNR; CDR2 reads FQNEAQ (reference sequence). Trimming removed 2 bases from V and 8 bases from J, with 18 bases in between. The CDR3: CASSLSWPRARGYTF. For the CDR3, the DNA is TGTGCCAGCAGCTTATCGTGGCCCAGGGCCCGGGGCTACACCTTC.

The chain links TRBV10-1 to TRBJ2-3; D is possibly TRBD2 (5 bases). The CDR3 is 14 amino acids. The germline V and J ends were trimmed by 2 bases and 7 bases, with 13 bases remaining between them. The germline gives CDR1 WNHNN, CDR2 SYGVQD (reference sequence). In DNA, the CDR3 is TGCGCCAGCAGTGAGGCCAGGACCGGGAATACGCAGTATTTT. It translates to CASSEARTGNTQYF.

The J gene is TRBJ1-4, the V gene TRBV7-2; D unresolved. This CDR3 has 13 residues. V lost 1 base and J 8 bases, leaving 8 bases between the germline ends. Germline assignment: CDR1 SGHTA and CDR2 FQGNSA. CDR3 region: CASSLGEREKLFF. The CDR3 nucleotides read TGTGCCAGCAGCTTAGGTGAGCGGGAAAAACTGTTTTTT.